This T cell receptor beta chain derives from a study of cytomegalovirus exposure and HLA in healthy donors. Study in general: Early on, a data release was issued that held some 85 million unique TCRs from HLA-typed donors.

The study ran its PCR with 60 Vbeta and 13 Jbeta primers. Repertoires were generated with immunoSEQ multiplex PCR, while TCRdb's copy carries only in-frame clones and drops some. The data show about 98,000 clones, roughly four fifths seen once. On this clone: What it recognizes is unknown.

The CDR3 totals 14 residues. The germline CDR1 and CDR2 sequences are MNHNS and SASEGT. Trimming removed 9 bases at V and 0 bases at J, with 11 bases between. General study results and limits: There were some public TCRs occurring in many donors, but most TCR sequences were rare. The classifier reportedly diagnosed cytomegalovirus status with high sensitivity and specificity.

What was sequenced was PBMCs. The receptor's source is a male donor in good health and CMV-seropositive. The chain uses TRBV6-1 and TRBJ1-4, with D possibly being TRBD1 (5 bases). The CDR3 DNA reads TGTGCCAGTTGGACACCTTCAACTAATGAAAAACTGTTTTTT. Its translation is CASWTPSTNEKLFF.